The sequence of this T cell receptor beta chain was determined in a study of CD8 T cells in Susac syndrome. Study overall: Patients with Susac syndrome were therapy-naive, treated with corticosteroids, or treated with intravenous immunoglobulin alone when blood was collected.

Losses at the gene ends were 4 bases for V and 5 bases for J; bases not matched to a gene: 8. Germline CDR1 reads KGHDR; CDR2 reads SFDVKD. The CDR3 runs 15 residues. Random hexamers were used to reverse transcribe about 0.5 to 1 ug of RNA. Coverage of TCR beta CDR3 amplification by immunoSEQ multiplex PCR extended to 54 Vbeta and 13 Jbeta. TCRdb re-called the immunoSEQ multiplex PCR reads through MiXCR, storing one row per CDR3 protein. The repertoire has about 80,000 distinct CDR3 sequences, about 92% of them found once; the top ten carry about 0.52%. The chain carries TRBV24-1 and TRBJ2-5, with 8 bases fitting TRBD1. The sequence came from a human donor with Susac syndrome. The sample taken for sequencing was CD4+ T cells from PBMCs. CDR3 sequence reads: CATSDWTGSGETQYF. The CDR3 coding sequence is TGTGCCACCAGTGACTGGACAGGGAGTGGCGAGACCCAGTACTTC.